This TCR beta chain was sequenced for a study of T cells in Graves' hyperthyroidism and ophthalmopathy. Germline CDR1 ENHRY, CDR2 SYGVKD. This CDR3 comprises 12 residues. V lost 10 bases to trimming and J lost 7 bases, with 13 bases between them. This clonotype came up a few times. Amplification yielded TCR beta CDR3 regions, with RNA transcripts as the source. Carried out on the TCR CDR3, a first-round RT-PCR used the HTBI primer set. MiXCR, applied by TCRdb to the multiplex PCR reads, yields one record per CDR3 protein. Of about 660,000 distinct CDR3 sequences listed, approximately 42% were seen once; the top ten hold approximately 6.8%. Uncontrolled infection, other autoimmune disease, pregnancy or lactation led to exclusion. Every diagnosis used clinical symptoms, serum thyroxine and TRAb, thyroid ultrasound and orbital computed tomography.

Sequenced: peripheral blood or thyroid tissue (not recorded which). This TCR was sampled from an adult man with Graves' disease, either hyperthyroidism or ophthalmopathy (not recorded which). V is TRBV10-3 and J is TRBJ1-4, with D unresolved. The DNA for the CDR3 is TGTGCCAGCGGAGATGGGGTTGAAAAACTGTTTTTT. Protein product: CASGDGVEKLFF.